This T cell receptor beta chain appears in the sequencing data of a study of blood T cell repertoires in COVID-19. Study as a whole: T cells, B-cell-depleted T cells, or PBMCs provided the cDNA or gDNA that served as material.

Trimming took 3 bases from V and 4 from J; bases not matched to a gene: 4. Germline lookup yields CDR1 SGDLS and CDR2 YYNGEE. There are 15 residues in the CDR3. Original analysis: The authors estimated nucleated cell counts from reference gene primer amplification. Only in-frame clones appear in the TCRdb table, and some are missing; sequencing was by immunoSEQ multiplex PCR. That table gives V, J and clone size, and the DNA gave D and trimming. The data contain 30,000 or so clones, 80% to 90% of them singletons. The V and J genes are TRBV9 and TRBJ2-3, with 11 bases that match TRBD2. The specimen was peripheral blood. The receptor's source is a woman aged 80 or over with active or convalescent COVID-19. CDR3 sequence: CASSETSGAADTQYF. The DNA for the CDR3 is TGTGCCAGCAGCGAGACTAGCGGGGCGGCAGATACGCAGTATTTT.